These 20 T cell receptor beta chains share one sample of origin, sequenced in a study of blood T cell repertoires in COVID-19. Assay used: immunoSEQ multiplex PCR; TCRdb lists only in-frame clones, some missing. The repertoire holds more than 110,000 clones, with 70% to 85% as singletons. The sequencing input was PBMCs or T cells enriched from blood (not recorded which). The receptors here all came from a woman younger than 30 who had been exposed to COVID-19.

The chain employs TRBV5-5 and TRBJ1-2; D remains unclear. The CDR3 spans 12 residues. With 1 base removed from V and 6 bases from J, the gap between germline ends came to 7 bases. Germline values: CDR1 SGHKS, CDR2 YYEKEE (reference sequence). CDR3 in amino acids: CASSLFGDGYTF. CDR3 DNA sequence: TGTGCCAGCAGCTTGTTCGGGGATGGCTACACCTTC.

The J gene is TRBJ2-3, the V gene TRBV6-5; 12 bases fit TRBD2. This CDR3 region has 14 residues. CDR1 and CDR2 from the germline V gene are MNHEY and SVGAGI. Trimming cost V 6 bases and J 5 bases; bases outside gene matches: 3. The CDR3 DNA sequence: TGTGCCAGCAGACTAGCGGGAGGAGGAGATACGCAGTATTTT. Translation: CASRLAGGGDTQYF.

This rearrangement joins TRBV10-2 to TRBJ1-5; no reliable D call. Germline-derived CDR1 and CDR2 are WSHSY and SAAADI. The CDR3 loop spans 15 amino acids. V was clipped by 0 bases and J by 5 bases, with 11 bases between them. The CDR3 DNA sequence: TGCGCCAGCAGTGAGTCTTACAGACAATATCAGCCCCAGCATTTT. The encoded protein is CASSESYRQYQPQHF.

J is TRBJ1-2 and V is TRBV28; 7 bases agree with TRBD1. This CDR3 has 13 amino acids. The J segment lost 8 bases and the V segment lost 2 bases, leaving 5 bases of the junction unmatched. Germline CDR1 MDHEN, CDR2 SYDVKM. The CDR3 coding sequence is TGTGCCAGCAGTTTAGACAGGGTGAAGGGCTACACCTTC. This gives the protein CASSLDRVKGYTF.

J is TRBJ1-1 and V is TRBV5-4; D remains ambiguous. Trimming cost V 5 bases and J 1 base, with 9 bases left between them. The germline V gene encodes CDR1 SGHNT and CDR2 YYREEE (reference sequence). This CDR3 spans 13 amino acids. DNA of the CDR3: TGTGCCAGCAGTTCGGCGGAGAACACTGAAGCTTTCTTT. Protein: CASSSAENTEAFF.

Only one count was recorded for this clone. The chain carries TRBV28 and TRBJ2-1, with TRBD2 matching 12 bases. With V trimmed by 4 bases and J by 4 bases, 11 bases remained unmatched. The germline CDR1 and CDR2 sequences are MDHEN and SYDVKM. CDR3 length equals 18 residues. This chain's CDR3 is CASSSFASGRAVYNEQFF. In DNA, the CDR3 is TGTGCCAGCAGTTCCTTCGCTAGCGGGAGGGCCGTATACAATGAGCAGTTCTTC.

The gene calls are TRBV28 and TRBJ1-1; maybe TRBD1 (6 bases). Trimming left V 4 bases short and J 1 base short, with 16 bases between. In germline, CDR1 is MDHEN, CDR2 SYDVKM. There are 16 residues in the CDR3. The CDR3, as DNA: TGTGCCAGCAGTTCCCCGCGAGGGGGATCGAACACTGAAGCTTTCTTT. Translated, it gives CASSSPRGGSNTEAFF. Full variable domain (rest looked up from reference TRBV28 and TRBJ1-1): DVKVTQSSRYLVKRTGEKVFLECVQDMDHENMFWYRQDPGLGLRLIYFSYDVKMKEKGDIPEGYSVSREKKERFSLILESASTNQTSMYLCASSSPRGGSNTEAFFGQGTRLTVV.

This chain uses TRBV9 with TRBJ1-3; weak D call: TRBD1 (5 bases). The germline V and J ends were trimmed by 4 bases and 2 bases, with 19 bases remaining between them. The CDR3 is 17 amino acids. Germline loops: CDR1 SGDLS, CDR2 YYNGEE. The CDR3 spells CASSTPYGAVAGNTIYF. CDR3 sequence (DNA): TGTGCCAGCAGCACGCCGTATGGGGCTGTTGCTGGAAACACCATATATTTT.

The V and J genes are TRBV24-1 and TRBJ2-3; weak D call: TRBD1 (6 bases). The ends were cut back, 1 base at V and 2 bases at J, with 15 bases in the middle. Per the germline V gene, CDR1 is KGHDR and CDR2 is SFDVKD. CDR3 length: 17 residues. The CDR3 spells CATSDLWTEEITDTQYF. The CDR3 nucleotides read TGTGCCACCAGTGATTTATGGACAGAAGAGATCACAGATACGCAGTATTTT.

Concerning this clone itself: Additional DNA sequences in this sample encode the identical CDR3. This chain uses TRBV29-1 with TRBJ1-2; D is perhaps TRBD1 (6 bases). This CDR3 has 12 residues. V lost 1 base, J lost 7 bases, and 10 bases lay in between. CDR1 SQVTM and CDR2 ANQGSEA come from the germline V gene. The chain's CDR3 is CSVEGRGPGYTF. CDR3 nucleotides: TGCAGCGTTGAAGGCAGGGGCCCTGGCTACACCTTC.

The chain joins TRBV29-1 to TRBJ2-3, with 8 bases aligning to TRBD1. Germline-derived CDR1 and CDR2 are SQVTM and ANQGSEA. V lost 5 bases to trimming and J lost 2 bases; unmatched junction nucleotides: 6. The CDR3 totals 14 residues. The CDR3 DNA reads TGCAGCGTTAGAACAGGGGGGACCACAGATACGCAGTATTTT. This sequence encodes CSVRTGGTTDTQYF.

The table lists this clone with a few counts. The CDR3 DNA reads as TGTGCCTGGAGTGAGGGGTCCCTGCTGAGGGAGCAGTTCTTC. As protein: CAWSEGSLLREQFF. This chain uses TRBV30 with TRBJ2-1; D may be TRBD1 (5 bases). Germline V gene data show CDR1 as GTSNPN and CDR2 as SVGIG (reference sequence). This CDR3 has 14 residues. Trimming took off 1 base at V and 10 bases at J, with 17 bases between the two ends.

CDR3 sequence: CAISLDSNQPQHF. The CDR3 DNA reads as TGTGCCATCAGCTTGGACAGTAATCAGCCCCAGCATTTT. The chain employs TRBV10-3 and TRBJ1-5, with D perhaps matching TRBD1 (6 bases). Trimming left V 6 bases short and J 4 bases short, with 10 bases between. This CDR3 is built from 13 residues. The germline gives CDR1 ENHRY, CDR2 SYGVKD.

J is TRBJ2-7 and V is TRBV7-2, with a possible D match to TRBD1 (6 bases). Germline CDR1 and CDR2: SGHTA and FQGNSA. The CDR3 loop spans 14 amino acids. Trimming shortened V by 6 bases and J by 0 bases, and 12 bases separated the two germline ends. The CDR3 DNA reads TGTGCCAGCAGTCCCGGGACACCCTCCTACGAGCAGTACTTC. Residues: CASSPGTPSYEQYF.

The chain's CDR3 is CASSRNSWTSGGGELFF. The CDR3 region has the DNA TGTGCCAGCAGCCGGAACTCATGGACTAGCGGAGGCGGGGAGCTGTTTTTT. The chain uses TRBV14 and TRBJ2-2; 10 bases are a match to TRBD2. The CDR3 spans 17 residues. Unmatched junction bases numbered 12, after V lost 4 bases and J lost 7 bases. CDR1 is SGHDN, CDR2 FVKESK, per germline.

J is TRBJ2-2 and V is TRBV20-1; 9 nucleotides match TRBD2. The CDR3 has 14 residues. Germline CDR1 DFQATT, CDR2 SNEGSKA (reference sequence). V lost 6 bases and J lost 7; bases outside the gene matches: 9. CDR3 sequence (DNA): TGCAGTGCAAGTAGCGGGAGTATCGACGGGGAGCTGTTTTTT. Translating gives CSASSGSIDGELFF.

The chain joins TRBV2 to TRBJ2-6, with 10 nucleotides matching TRBD1. CDR3 length equals 19 residues. V dropped 6 bases and J dropped 0; count of bases not matched to a gene: 11. Germline CDR1 and CDR2: SNHLY and FYNNEI. The CDR3: CASRVSSRDRGSGANVLTF. In DNA, the CDR3 is TGTGCCAGCAGGGTCAGTTCCCGGGACAGGGGCTCTGGGGCCAACGTCCTGACTTTC.

The chain couples TRBV7-9 to TRBJ2-3; 7 bases align to TRBD2. From germline, CDR1 is SEHNR and CDR2 FQNEAQ (reference sequence). The V segment lost 3 bases and the J segment 1 base; nucleotides outside the gene matches: 10. The length of the CDR3 is 17 residues. In nucleotides, the CDR3 is TGTGCCAGCAGCTTCTTGGCGGGAGTAGTGGGCACAGATACGCAGTATTTT. Amino acids: CASSFLAGVVGTDTQYF.

This clone was seen only once. The gene calls are TRBV30 and TRBJ1-5, with D possibly being TRBD1 (6 bases). The CDR3 contains 14 residues. Germline CDR1 GTSNPN, CDR2 SVGIG (reference sequence). The V and J ends lost 2 bases and 7 bases respectively, with 15 bases between them. The CDR3 DNA reads TGTGCCTGGAGTTACAGGGTGGGAAAACAGCCCCAGCATTTT. Translated, it gives CAWSYRVGKQPQHF.

V and J are TRBV7-3 and TRBJ2-1, with 11 bases identical to TRBD2. The CDR3 runs to 16 residues. Germline assignment: CDR1 SGHTA and CDR2 FQGTGA. With V trimmed by 5 bases and J by 3 bases, 6 bases remained unmatched. The CDR3 here is CASSRALAGGYNEQFF. The CDR3 bases are TGTGCCAGCAGCCGCGCCCTAGCGGGAGGCTACAATGAGCAGTTCTTC.